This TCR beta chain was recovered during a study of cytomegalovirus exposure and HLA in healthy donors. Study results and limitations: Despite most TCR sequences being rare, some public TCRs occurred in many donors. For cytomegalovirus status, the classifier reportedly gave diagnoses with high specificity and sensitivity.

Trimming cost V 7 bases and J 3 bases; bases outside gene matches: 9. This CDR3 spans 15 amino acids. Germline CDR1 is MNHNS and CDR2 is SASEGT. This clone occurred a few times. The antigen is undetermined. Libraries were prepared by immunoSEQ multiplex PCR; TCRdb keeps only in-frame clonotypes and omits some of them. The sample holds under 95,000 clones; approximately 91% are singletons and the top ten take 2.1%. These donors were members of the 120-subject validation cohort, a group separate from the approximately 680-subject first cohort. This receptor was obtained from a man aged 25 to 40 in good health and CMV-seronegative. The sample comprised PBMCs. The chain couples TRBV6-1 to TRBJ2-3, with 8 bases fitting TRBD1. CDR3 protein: CASTKIQGGTDTQYF. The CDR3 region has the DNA TGTGCCAGCACCAAGATACAGGGGGGAACAGATACGCAGTATTTT.